The 16 T cell receptor beta chains below come from one sample, sequenced in a study of shared clonotypes between healthy human individuals. The repertoire was sequenced with immunoSEQ multiplex PCR; TCRdb's copy has only in-frame clones and lacks some. The profile covers around 500,000 clones, with 65% to 80% appearing a single time and roughly 12% taken by the ten largest. The sample was PBMCs. Receptors originate from a middle-aged woman in good health. Some clones in this sample may be carry-over from other donors' samples.

The chain uses TRBV19 and TRBJ1-1; no clear D. The CDR3 totals 13 residues. Trimming took 6 bases from V and 1 from J, leaving 9 bases between them. The germline V gene encodes CDR1 LNHDA and CDR2 SQIVND (reference sequence). CDR3 DNA sequence: TGTGCCAGTAGACGCCCGGAGAACACTGAAGCTTTCTTT. The encoded protein is CASRRPENTEAFF.

This chain uses TRBV18 with TRBJ2-7, with TRBD2 matching 7 bases. CDR3 size: 15 residues. With V trimmed by 5 bases and J by 1 base, 8 bases remained unmatched. CDR1 and CDR2 (germline): KGHSH, LQKENI. The CDR3 DNA is TGTGCCAGCTCAAGCGGGGCGAGACAGTCCTACGAGCAGTACTTC. Its protein product is CASSSGARQSYEQYF.

The V gene is TRBV29-1, the J gene TRBJ2-2; D possibly uses TRBD1 or TRBD2 (6 bases each). Per germline, CDR1 SQVTM and CDR2 ANQGSEA. V gave up 6 bases and J gave up 4 bases, with 15 bases separating them. This CDR3 comprises 14 residues. The CDR3 nucleotides read TGCAGCGTCTTACAGGGAGGTGGCACCGGGGAGCTGTTTTTT. Translated, it gives CSVLQGGGTGELFF.

J is TRBJ2-1 and V is TRBV2; 7 nucleotides align to TRBD1. This CDR3 spans 16 amino acids. J lost 5 bases, V lost 6 bases, and 13 bases had no gene match. Germline V gives CDR1 SNHLY, CDR2 FYNNEI. CDR3 nucleotides: TGTGCCAGCAGCCCCCTGGGGGACAGTAGTAACAATGAGCAGTTCTTC. This sequence encodes CASSPLGDSSNNEQFF.

This rearrangement joins TRBV28 to TRBJ2-5; weak D call: TRBD1 (6 bases). The J call may not be correct, given that the DNA end is closer to TRBJ2-7. CDR3 length: 13 amino acids. Germline CDR1 reads MDHEN; CDR2 reads SYDVKM. CDR3: CASSLLGADEQYF. DNA of the CDR3: TGTGCCAGCAGTTTACTGGGGGCTGACGAGCAGTACTTC.

This chain joins TRBV5-8 and TRBJ1-2; no definite D call. CDR1 and CDR2 (germline): SGHTS, YDEGEE. V was pared by 1 base and J by 4 bases, with 11 bases between. CDR3 length equals 14 residues. The CDR3 reads CASSLSGEGYGYTF. The CDR3 coding sequence is TGTGCCAGCAGCTTGAGTGGGGAGGGCTATGGCTACACCTTC.

The chain couples TRBV6-1 to TRBJ2-1; D gene ambiguous. This CDR3 has 12 residues. From germline, CDR1 is MNHNS and CDR2 SASEGT. The ends were cut back, 4 bases at V and 4 bases at J, with 5 bases in the middle. The CDR3: CASSVRYNEQFF. The CDR3 DNA is TGTGCCAGCAGTGTGAGGTACAATGAGCAGTTCTTC.

The chain uses TRBV19 and TRBJ1-1, with 9 bases identical to TRBD1. Germline V gene lookup returns CDR1 LNHDA and CDR2 SQIVND (reference sequence). The V gene end was trimmed by 7 bases and the J gene end by 6 bases; junction bases not matched to a gene: 12. The CDR3 is 15 residues long. The CDR3: CASTPGQGNGAEAFF. In DNA form, the CDR3 reads TGTGCCAGTACTCCGGGACAGGGAAATGGAGCTGAAGCTTTCTTT. Variable domain in full (rest from reference TRBV19 and TRBJ1-1): DGGITQSPKYLFRKEGQNVTLSCEQNLNHDAMYWYRQDPGQGLRLIYYSQIVNDFQKGDIAEGYSVSREKKESFPLTVTSAQKNPTAFYLCASTPGQGNGAEAFFGQGTRLTVV.

The DNA of the CDR3 is TGTGCCACCAGCACAGAGCGGGTCTCGGGGACAGATACGCAGTATTTT. It codes for CATSTERVSGTDTQYF. The chain combines TRBV15 with TRBJ2-3; D might be TRBD2 (6 bases). The CDR3 runs 16 residues. V lost 4 bases and J 3 bases, leaving 17 bases between the germline ends. CDR1 and CDR2 (germline): LNHNV, YYDKDF (reference sequence).

The gene calls are TRBV5-1 and TRBJ2-2; 8 bases are shared with TRBD1. With 3 bases clipped from V and 1 base from J, the junction kept 5 bases outside the gene matches. The CDR3 length is 16 residues. From germline, CDR1 is SGHRS and CDR2 YFSETQ. CDR3 DNA sequence: TGCGCCAGCAGCTCGCAGGGGGCGCGGAACACCGGGGAGCTGTTTTTT. Translating it yields CASSSQGARNTGELFF.

The CDR3 bases are TGCAGCGTTGAGCTTTTGCTCCATGAGCAGTTCTTC. It yields the protein CSVELLLHEQFF. The gene calls are TRBV29-1 and TRBJ2-1; D ambiguous. The germline V and J ends were trimmed by 3 bases and 8 bases, with 11 bases remaining between them. The CDR3 length is 12 residues. Germline V gives CDR1 SQVTM, CDR2 ANQGSEA.

The V call is TRBV7-9, the J call TRBJ1-1; 9 bases are shared with TRBD1. V shed 10 bases and J 2 bases; nucleotides not matched to a gene: 5. Germline V CDR1 and CDR2: SEHNR, FQNEAQ (reference sequence). This CDR3 is 13 amino acids long. CDR3 region: CAMTGGDNTEAFF. The CDR3 DNA reads TGTGCCATGACAGGGGGTGACAACACTGAAGCTTTCTTT.

CDR3 residues: CASRPTRTAGELFF. CDR3 nucleotides: TGTGCCAGCAGACCAACCCGGACAGCCGGGGAGCTGTTTTTT. V usage is TRBV14 and J usage is TRBJ2-2; weak D call: TRBD1 (6 bases). Germline V gene sequence: CDR1 SGHDN, CDR2 FVKESK. The CDR3 has 14 amino acids. The ends were cut back, 6 bases at V and 6 bases at J, with 14 bases in the middle.

The chain combines TRBV11-3 with TRBJ2-3; D unresolved. Germline V CDR1 and CDR2: SGHNT, YENEEA. The CDR3 has 13 residues. The V end lost 0 bases, the J end lost 6 bases, and 7 bases lay between the germline ends. The CDR3 sequence is CASSLDYGDTQYF. CDR3 DNA sequence: TGTGCCAGCAGCTTAGATTATGGGGATACGCAGTATTTT.

As to this clone: This same CDR3 is encoded by further DNA sequences in the sample. The chain uses TRBV27 and TRBJ1-1, with D unclear. Trimming removed 4 bases at V and 0 bases at J, with 6 bases between. The germline gives CDR1 MNHEY, CDR2 SMNVEV (reference sequence). CDR3 length: 13 residues. CDR3 DNA: TGTGCCAGCAGTTCTACAGTGAACACTGAAGCTTTCTTT. Translated: CASSSTVNTEAFF.

The chain couples TRBV5-1 to TRBJ2-2; D not resolved. This CDR3 comprises 15 residues. CDR1 and CDR2 from the germline V gene are SGHRS and YFSETQ. Trimming removed 2 bases at V and 1 base at J, with 9 bases between. The CDR3 region has the DNA TGCGCCAGCAGCTTCACCTCGCAGAACACCGGGGAGCTGTTTTTT. It is translated as CASSFTSQNTGELFF.